A selection of T cell receptor beta chains follows, all from one sample in a study of beta chain features in type 1 diabetes. Repertoires were generated with immunoSEQ multiplex PCR, while TCRdb's copy carries only in-frame clones and drops some. The data contain about 290,000 clones, about 7.8% of them singletons. Sequencing used central memory CD4+ T cells from blood. The receptor source for this set is a woman in her late teens or twenties in good health. The CDR3 runs from the conserved cysteine through the conserved F or W. D genes are given only for firm matches. Clone size, where shown, is once, few, many, or a class for clones that have expanded.

J: TRBJ2-3; D: -; size: few; V: TRBV2; DNA: TGTGCCAGCAGCGGGACCATTCTATCCACAGATACGCAGTATTTT; CDR3: CASSGTILSTDTQYF
J: TRBJ2-5; D: TRBD1; size: many; V: TRBV9; DNA: TGTGCCAGCAGCCGACAGGGGGGAGAGACCCAGTACTTC; CDR3: CASSRQGGETQYF
J: TRBJ1-4; D: -; size: many; V: TRBV7-2; DNA: TGTGCCAGCAGCTCCTGGGGCACAACTAATGAAAAACTGTTTTTT; CDR3: CASSSWGTTNEKLFF
J: TRBJ2-5; D: -; size: many; V: TRBV28; DNA: TGTGCCAGCAGTTTAGGAGAGACCCAGTACTTC; CDR3: CASSLGETQYF
J: TRBJ1-5; D: TRBD1; size: few; V: TRBV19; DNA: TGTGCCACCCAGACAGGGACGACTCAGCCCCAGCATTTT; CDR3: CATQTGTTQPQHF
J: TRBJ2-5; D: TRBD2; size: few; V: TRBV11-2; DNA: TGTGCCAGCAGCTTAGGTCCTAGCGGGAGTGGGCAAGAGACCCAGTACTTC; CDR3: CASSLGPSGSGQETQYF
J: TRBJ2-7; D: -; size: few; V: TRBV11-3; DNA: TGTGCCAGCAGCTCTACTACCGGGGGCAGCTCCTACGAGCAGTACTTC; CDR3: CASSSTTGGSSYEQYF
J: TRBJ2-5; D: -; size: -; V: TRBV5-1; DNA: TGCGCCAGCAGCTTAGAGCGGACCCAGTACTTC; CDR3: CASSLERTQYF
J: TRBJ2-7; D: -; size: few; V: TRBV14; DNA: TGTGCCAGCAGCCAGATAGGACGGCGAGACGAGCAGTACTTC; CDR3: CASSQIGRRDEQYF
J: TRBJ2-3; D: TRBD2; size: -; V: TRBV15; DNA: TGTGCCACCAGCAGAGATATCCTAGCGGGGGGGCAAGATACGCAGTATTTT; CDR3: CATSRDILAGGQDTQYF
J: TRBJ1-6; D: -; size: -; V: TRBV4-3; DNA: TGCGCCAGCAGCCAACAGGGGCAGGGGAATTCACCCCTCCACTTT; CDR3: CASSQQGQGNSPLHF
J: TRBJ1-2; D: TRBD1; size: -; V: TRBV11-2; DNA: TGTGCCAGCAGCCCGCTGGACAGGAGATATGGCTACACCTTC; CDR3: CASSPLDRRYGYTF
J: TRBJ2-3; D: TRBD1; size: -; V: TRBV7-8; DNA: TGTGCCAGCAGCTCCTACAGGGGAAGCACAGATACGCAGTATTTT; CDR3: CASSSYRGSTDTQYF
J: TRBJ2-3; D: TRBD2; size: -; V: TRBV25-1; DNA: TGTGCCAGCAGTGAAATAGCGGGGGGATGGGATACGCAGTATTTT; CDR3: CASSEIAGGWDTQYF
J: TRBJ2-3; D: -; size: few; V: TRBV7-6; DNA: TGTGCCAGCAGCTTTGGGGGGAAGGTCGCAGATACGCAGTATTTT; CDR3: CASSFGGKVADTQYF
J: TRBJ1-5; D: -; size: -; V: TRBV4-3; DNA: TGCGCCAGCAGCCATACTGCGGGTCAGCCCCAGCATTTT; CDR3: CASSHTAGQPQHF
J: TRBJ2-7; D: TRBD1; size: -; V: TRBV10-3; DNA: TGTGCCATCAGTGGACAACAGGGGATCTACGAGCAGTACTTC; CDR3: CAISGQQGIYEQYF
J: TRBJ2-4; D: -; size: few; V: TRBV6-6; DNA: TGTGCCAGCAGTGAGATGGGGCTAGCCAAAAACATTCAGTACTTC; CDR3: CASSEMGLAKNIQYF
J: TRBJ1-2; D: TRBD1; size: few; V: TRBV19; DNA: TGTGCCAGTAGTCGAGGGACAGGGGTGAACTATGGCTACACCTTC; CDR3: CASSRGTGVNYGYTF
J: TRBJ1-5; D: -; size: -; V: TRBV5-1; DNA: TGCGCCAGCAGCTTGGCGTTAGGGGATCAGCCCCAGCATTTT; CDR3: CASSLALGDQPQHF
J: TRBJ1-2; D: TRBD1; size: -; V: TRBV19; DNA: TGTGCCAGTAGTAAACGGGGACAGGGGGCTGGCTACACCTTC; CDR3: CASSKRGQGAGYTF
J: TRBJ1-1; D: -; size: many; V: TRBV6-6; DNA: TGTGCCAGCAGTTACGGGCAGGGTGGAGGCACTGAAGCTTTCTTT; CDR3: CASSYGQGGGTEAFF
J: TRBJ2-3; D: -; size: few; V: TRBV11-3; DNA: TGTGCCAGCAGCTTAATGGCGGACACAGATACGCAGTATTTT; CDR3: CASSLMADTDTQYF
J: TRBJ1-1; D: -; size: -; V: TRBV7-6; DNA: TGTGCCAGCAGCTTAAGAGGGTCTGAAGCTTTCTTT; CDR3: CASSLRGSEAFF
J: TRBJ1-2; D: -; size: few; V: TRBV4-1; DNA: TGCGCCAGCAGCCAAGTCACAGGGAAGGGTTATGGCTACACCTTC; CDR3: CASSQVTGKGYGYTF
J: TRBJ1-4; D: -; size: few; V: TRBV4-3; DNA: TGCGCCAGCAGCACCCTGTCGCAGACAACTAATGAAAAACTGTTTTTT; CDR3: CASSTLSQTTNEKLFF
J: TRBJ2-5; D: -; size: few; V: TRBV4-1; DNA: TGCGCCAGCAGCCAAGCAGGGACCCAGTACTTC; CDR3: CASSQAGTQYF
J: TRBJ1-6; D: -; size: few; V: TRBV5-6; DNA: TGTGCCAGCAGCTTGGTACAGGTGAATTCACCCCTCCACTTT; CDR3: CASSLVQVNSPLHF
J: TRBJ1-5; D: -; size: few; V: TRBV27; DNA: TGTGCCAGCAGACCCCTAGGGGTATTGGGCAATCAGCCCCAGCATTTT; CDR3: CASRPLGVLGNQPQHF
J: TRBJ2-1; D: TRBD2; size: -; V: TRBV2; DNA: TGTGCCAGCAGTGAAGCGCTTCGGTGGTCCGGGACTAGCGGGAGGCCCCGCTACAATGAGCAGTTCTTC; CDR3: CASSEALRWSGTSGRPRYNEQFF
J: TRBJ2-3; D: -; size: few; V: TRBV10-3; DNA: TGTGCCATCAGTGAAAGGGGGGCAACAGATACGCAGTATTTT; CDR3: CAISERGATDTQYF
J: TRBJ2-1; D: -; size: few; V: TRBV7-9; DNA: TGTGCCACCACGGATTGGGGGTACAATGAGCAGTTCTTC; CDR3: CATTDWGYNEQFF
J: TRBJ1-5; D: -; size: few; V: TRBV28; DNA: TGTGCCAGCTACCTAGGCAATCAGCCCCAGCATTTT; CDR3: CASYLGNQPQHF
J: TRBJ1-1; D: TRBD1; size: -; V: TRBV9; DNA: TGTGCCAGCAGCGTAACGGGACAGGGGAGGACTGAAGCTTTCTTT; CDR3: CASSVTGQGRTEAFF
J: TRBJ1-1; D: -; size: many; V: TRBV7-3; DNA: TGTGCCAGCAGCAGGGGGGGACCCAACAAGAGGACTGAAGCTTTCTTT; CDR3: CASSRGGPNKRTEAFF
J: TRBJ2-7; D: -; size: -; V: TRBV7-9; DNA: TGTGCCAGCAGCCTAACCGGGACCCTGACCGAGCAGTACTTC; CDR3: CASSLTGTLTEQYF
J: TRBJ2-3; D: TRBD2; size: -; V: TRBV7-2; DNA: TGTGCCAGCAGCCTAACTAGCGGCCGAGATACGCAGTATTTT; CDR3: CASSLTSGRDTQYF
J: TRBJ1-2; D: TRBD1; size: few; V: TRBV7-2; DNA: TGTGCCAGCAGCCCCCAGGGGGGGCGCCAAGACTATGGCTACACCTTC; CDR3: CASSPQGGRQDYGYTF
J: TRBJ2-1; D: TRBD2; size: few; V: TRBV6-6; DNA: TGTGCCAGCGGGAGACTAGCGGGGGGATACAATGAGCAGTTCTTC; CDR3: CASGRLAGGYNEQFF
J: TRBJ1-4; D: -; size: -; V: TRBV30; DNA: TGTGCCTGGACGGGAGACGGATATGAAAAACTGTTTTTT; CDR3: CAWTGDGYEKLFF
J: TRBJ1-2; D: -; size: few; V: TRBV4-1; DNA: TGCGCCAGCAGCCAAGGCTCCCAGCCGATATATGGCTACACCTTC; CDR3: CASSQGSQPIYGYTF
J: TRBJ1-1; D: -; size: few; V: TRBV7-8; DNA: TGTGCCAGCAGCTTAGCGGTAGGGGTGACTGAAGCTTTCTTT; CDR3: CASSLAVGVTEAFF